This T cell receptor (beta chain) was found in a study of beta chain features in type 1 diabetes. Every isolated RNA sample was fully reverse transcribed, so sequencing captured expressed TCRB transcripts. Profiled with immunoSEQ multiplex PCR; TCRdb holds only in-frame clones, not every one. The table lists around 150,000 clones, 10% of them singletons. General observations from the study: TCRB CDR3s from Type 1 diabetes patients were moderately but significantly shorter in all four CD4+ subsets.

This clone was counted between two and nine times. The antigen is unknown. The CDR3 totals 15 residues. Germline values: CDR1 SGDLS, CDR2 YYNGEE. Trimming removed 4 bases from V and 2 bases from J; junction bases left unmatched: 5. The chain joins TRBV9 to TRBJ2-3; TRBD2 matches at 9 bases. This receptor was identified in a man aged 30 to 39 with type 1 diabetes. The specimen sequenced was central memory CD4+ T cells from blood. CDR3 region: CASSFRLADTDTQYF. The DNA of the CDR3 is TGTGCCAGCAGCTTCCGACTAGCGGACACAGATACGCAGTATTTT.